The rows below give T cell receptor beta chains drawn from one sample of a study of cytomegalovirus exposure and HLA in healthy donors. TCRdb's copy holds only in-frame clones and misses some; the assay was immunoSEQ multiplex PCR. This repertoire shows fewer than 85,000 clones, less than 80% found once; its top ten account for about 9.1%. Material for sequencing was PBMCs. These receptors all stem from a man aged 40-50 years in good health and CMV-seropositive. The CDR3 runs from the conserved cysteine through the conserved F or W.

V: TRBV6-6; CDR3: CASRPHSGGGTDTQYF
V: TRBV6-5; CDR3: CASSGVETQYF
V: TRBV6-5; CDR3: CASSLTVNTEAFF
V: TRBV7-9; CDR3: CASSGWGQKSTDTQYF
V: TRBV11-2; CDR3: CASRTPEPKNTEAFF
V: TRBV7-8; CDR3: CASSLRDNNEKLFF
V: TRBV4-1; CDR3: CASSSGGLAGGIEQFF
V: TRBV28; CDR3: CASSLALGGWEQYF
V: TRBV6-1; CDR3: CASSEGRVAGVYSYEQYF
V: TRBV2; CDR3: CASRGQGASDTQYF
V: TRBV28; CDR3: CASSLGGAHYGYTF
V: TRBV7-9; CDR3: CASSSGTWNSPLHF
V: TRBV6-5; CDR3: CASSYSDYYGYTF
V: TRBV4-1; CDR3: CASSQDWIAGGNEQFF
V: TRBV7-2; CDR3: CASKRQETQYF
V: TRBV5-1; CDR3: CASGKDGMNTEAFF
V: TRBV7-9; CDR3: CASSPPGGGNTIYF
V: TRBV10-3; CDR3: CAISPGLAGEETQYF
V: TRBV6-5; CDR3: CASSPMTGGLGYTF
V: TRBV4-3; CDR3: CASSQDRGADEKLFF
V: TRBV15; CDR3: CATSRPFPAGNTIYF
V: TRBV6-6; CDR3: CASSYRGGNEKLFF
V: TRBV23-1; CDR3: CASSLSRGLGNTIYF